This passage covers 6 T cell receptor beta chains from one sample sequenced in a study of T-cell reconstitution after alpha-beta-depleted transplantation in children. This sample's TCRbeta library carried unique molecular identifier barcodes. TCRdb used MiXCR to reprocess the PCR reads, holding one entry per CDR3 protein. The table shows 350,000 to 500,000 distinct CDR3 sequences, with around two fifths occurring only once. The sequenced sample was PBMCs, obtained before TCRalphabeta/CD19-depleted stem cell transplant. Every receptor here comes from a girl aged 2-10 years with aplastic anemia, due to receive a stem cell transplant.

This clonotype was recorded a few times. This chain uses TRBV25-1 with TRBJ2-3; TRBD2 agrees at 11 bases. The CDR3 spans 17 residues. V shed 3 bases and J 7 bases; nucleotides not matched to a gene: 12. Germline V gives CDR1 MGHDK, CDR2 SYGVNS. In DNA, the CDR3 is TGTGCCAGCAGTGATCCAACTAGCGGGAGCTTACTCCATACGCAGTATTTT. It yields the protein CASSDPTSGSLLHTQYF.

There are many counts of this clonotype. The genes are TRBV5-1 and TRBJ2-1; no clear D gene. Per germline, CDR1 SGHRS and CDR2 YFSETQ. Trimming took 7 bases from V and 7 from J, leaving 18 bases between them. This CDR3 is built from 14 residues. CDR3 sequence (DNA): TGCGCCAGCCTCGACCCCAGTCGTTCGAATGAGCAGTTCTTC. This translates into CASLDPSRSNEQFF. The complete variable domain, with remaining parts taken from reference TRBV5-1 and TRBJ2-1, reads KAGVTQTPRYLIKTRGQQVTLSCSPISGHRSVSWYQQTPGQGLQFLFEYFSETQRNKGNFPGRFSGRQFSNSRSEMNVSTLELGDSALYLCASLDPSRSNEQFFGPGTRLTVL.

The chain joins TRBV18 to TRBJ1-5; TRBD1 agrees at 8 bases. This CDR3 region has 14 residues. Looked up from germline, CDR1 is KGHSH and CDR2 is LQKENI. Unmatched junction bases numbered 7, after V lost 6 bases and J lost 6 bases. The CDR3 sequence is CASSTGGRSQPQHF. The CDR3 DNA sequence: TGTGCCAGCTCCACAGGGGGTCGAAGTCAGCCCCAGCATTTT.

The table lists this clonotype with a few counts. In nucleotides, the CDR3 is TGTGCCAGCTCCGACAGGAATGAGCAGTTCTTC. It encodes CASSDRNEQFF. This chain connects TRBV18 to TRBJ2-1, with D tentatively TRBD1 (6 bases). V lost 6 bases and J 7 bases, leaving 7 bases between the germline ends. The CDR3 totals 11 residues. The germline V gene encodes CDR1 KGHSH and CDR2 LQKENI.

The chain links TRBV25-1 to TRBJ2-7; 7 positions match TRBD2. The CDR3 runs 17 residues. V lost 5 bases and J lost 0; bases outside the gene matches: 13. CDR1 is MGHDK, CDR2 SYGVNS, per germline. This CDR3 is CASSPTRGVTSSYEQYF. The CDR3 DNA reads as TGTGCCAGCAGTCCAACCCGGGGGGTGACAAGCTCCTACGAGCAGTACTTC.

CDR3 region: CASSLTGQSHTF. The CDR3 DNA is TGTGCCAGCAGCCTGACCGGACAGTCCCACACCTTC. The rearrangement uses TRBV5-6 and TRBJ1-2, with D possibly TRBD1 on 6 matching bases. V was shortened by 4 bases and J by 12 bases, with 16 bases between the two germline ends. The CDR3 runs 12 residues. CDR1 is SGHDT, CDR2 YYEEEE, per germline.